This TCR beta chain was observed in a study of CD8 T cells in ankylosing spondylitis. TCRdb used MiXCR to reprocess the 5' RACE reads, holding one entry per CDR3 protein. Of more than 300,000 distinct CDR3 sequences listed, approximately 10% are singletons. At least ten counts were recorded for this clonotype. Its antigen is undetermined. Overall study findings and caveats: A TCR beta motif made of 7 to 9 highly homologous variants seemed typical of ankylosing spondylitis blood.

Germline loops: CDR1 MDHEN, CDR2 SYDVKM. The CDR3 loop spans 11 amino acids. Trimming left V 6 bases short and J 6 bases short, with 7 bases between. V and J are TRBV28 and TRBJ2-3; D uncertain. The source of this sequence is a female donor with ankylosing spondylitis or in good health (not recorded which). Sequenced sample: blood, either unsorted or a sorted T cell fraction (not recorded which). The CDR3 here is CASRELDTQYF. The CDR3 DNA sequence: TGTGCCAGCAGGGAGCTCGATACGCAGTATTTT.